This TCR beta chain was observed in a study of T cells after yellow fever vaccination. Overall study findings and caveats: The study re-detected most primary-vaccination clones after the booster (96% CD4, 88% CD8).

In TCRdb, the 5' RACE reads were re-called with MiXCR into one record per CDR3 protein. This sample carries some 350,000 distinct CDR3 sequences, more than 9% of them seen once, and the ten largest clones take roughly 18%. This clonotype came up many times. Its antigen is not identified. The TCR was taken from a man in his late teens or twenties who received the YFV17D yellow fever vaccine. The input for sequencing was PBMCs, taken on the day of the first yellow fever vaccination.

Written as DNA, the CDR3 is TGTGCCAGCAGTTCCGGAAGGCGGGGGGTTACAGATACGCAGTATTTT. Translated, it gives CASSSGRRGVTDTQYF. V is TRBV28 and J is TRBJ2-3; 8 bases fit TRBD2. The CDR3 is 16 residues long. From germline, CDR1 is MDHEN and CDR2 SYDVKM. V shed 4 bases, J shed 3 bases, and the junction held 9 bases outside the gene matches.